This T cell receptor beta chain was sequenced for a study of cytomegalovirus exposure and HLA in healthy donors. Study summary: Inside one of the first data releases sat around 86 million unique TCRs taken from HLA-typed donors. Study-level findings and limits: Evidence from a later analysis indicated that most CMV-associated TCR beta chains looked HLA-restricted.

PCR used 60 Vbeta primers and 13 Jbeta primers. Some clones are missing from TCRdb's copy, which holds only in-frame ones; the method was immunoSEQ multiplex PCR. The table has about 140,000 clones, about 80% seen once; the top ten hold roughly 4.5%. Germline values: CDR1 MNHEY, CDR2 SMNVEV (reference sequence). This CDR3 has 15 residues. The trim removed 5 bases at V and 3 bases at J, leaving 7 bases unmatched. Points on this clone: The antigen is not known.

Source material: PBMCs. The rearrangement uses TRBV27 and TRBJ2-7; 10 bases map to TRBD2. The TCR sequence derives from a man aged 35-49 years in good health and CMV-seropositive. CDR3 sequence (DNA): TGTGCCAGCAGTCGACTAGCGGGTCTGGTCTACGAGCAGTACTTC. Translating gives CASSRLAGLVYEQYF.